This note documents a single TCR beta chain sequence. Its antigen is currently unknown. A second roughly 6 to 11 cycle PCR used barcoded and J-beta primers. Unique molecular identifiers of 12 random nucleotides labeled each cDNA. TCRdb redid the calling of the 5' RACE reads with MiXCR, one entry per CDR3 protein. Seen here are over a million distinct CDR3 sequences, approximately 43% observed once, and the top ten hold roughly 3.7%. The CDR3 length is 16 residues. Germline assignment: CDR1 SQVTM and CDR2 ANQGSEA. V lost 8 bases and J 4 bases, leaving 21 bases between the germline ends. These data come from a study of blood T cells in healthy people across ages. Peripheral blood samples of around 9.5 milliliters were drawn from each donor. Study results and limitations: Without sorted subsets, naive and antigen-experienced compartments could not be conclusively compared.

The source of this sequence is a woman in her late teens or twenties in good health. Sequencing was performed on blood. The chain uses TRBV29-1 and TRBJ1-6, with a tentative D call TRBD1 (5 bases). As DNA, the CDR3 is TGCAGCAACCACGCCACGGCCGGGGGTTATAATTCACCCCTCCACTTT. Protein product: CSNHATAGGYNSPLHF.